This section outlines one T cell receptor (beta chain) sequence together with its context. The data stem from a study of blood T cell repertoires in COVID-19. Across the whole study: Donors in the United States, Italy and Spain gave samples during acute or convalescent COVID-19. In each case, the material was cDNA or gDNA derived from T cells, B-cell-depleted T cells, or PBMCs.

Libraries were prepared by immunoSEQ multiplex PCR; TCRdb keeps only in-frame clonotypes and omits some of them. The sample includes about 160,000 clones, roughly four fifths of them seen just once. V was trimmed by 7 bases and J by 6 bases, leaving 15 bases between them. The CDR3 loop spans 13 amino acids. CDR1 LNHDA and CDR2 SQIVND come from the germline V gene (reference sequence). Source material: peripheral blood. This rearrangement joins TRBV19 to TRBJ1-2; D possibly corresponds to TRBD1 (5 bases). This sequence originates from an elderly woman with acute or convalescent COVID-19. The CDR3 DNA follows: TGTGCCAGTAACCCAGGGATAGGGAATGGCTACACCTTC. This sequence encodes CASNPGIGNGYTF.